This T cell receptor (beta chain) was found in a study of blood T cell repertoires in COVID-19. Whole-study context: Sample material is recorded as cDNA or gDNA derived from T cells, B-cell-depleted T cells, or PBMCs.

Per the original data handling: Reference gene primer amplification gave estimated nucleated cell counts. TCRdb's table, derived via immunoSEQ multiplex PCR, lists solely in-frame clones and lacks some. V and J calls plus clone size are reproduced from that table; the DNA served to infer D and trimming. The sample yields 55,000 to 80,000 clones, under 85% seen once. The trim removed 5 bases at V and 7 bases at J, leaving 4 bases unmatched. The CDR3 contains 12 residues. The source material was peripheral blood. This clonotype originated in a woman at least 80 years old with active or convalescent COVID-19. The gene calls are TRBV12-3 or TRBV12-4 and TRBJ1-2, with TRBD1 matching over 7 bases. The CDR3 is CASSADRAGYTF. Written as DNA, the CDR3 is TGTGCCAGCAGTGCCGACAGGGCTGGCTACACCTTC.